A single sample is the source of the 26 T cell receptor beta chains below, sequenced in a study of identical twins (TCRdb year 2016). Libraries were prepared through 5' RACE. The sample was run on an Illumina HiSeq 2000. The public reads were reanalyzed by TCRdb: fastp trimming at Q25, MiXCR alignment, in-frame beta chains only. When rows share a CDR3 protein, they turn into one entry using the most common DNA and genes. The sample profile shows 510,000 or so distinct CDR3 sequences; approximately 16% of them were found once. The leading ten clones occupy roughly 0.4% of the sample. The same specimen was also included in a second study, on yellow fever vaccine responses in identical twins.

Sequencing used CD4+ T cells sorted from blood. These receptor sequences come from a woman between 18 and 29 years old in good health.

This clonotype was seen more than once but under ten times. CDR3 loop: CASSSPGRTGTEAFF. CDR3 DNA: TGTGCCAGCAGTTCCCCCGGACGGACCGGCACTGAAGCTTTCTTT. The J gene is TRBJ1-1, the V gene TRBV12-3 or TRBV12-4; no clear D gene. Trimming removed 4 bases from V and 4 bases from J, with 16 bases in between. The CDR3 spans 15 residues.

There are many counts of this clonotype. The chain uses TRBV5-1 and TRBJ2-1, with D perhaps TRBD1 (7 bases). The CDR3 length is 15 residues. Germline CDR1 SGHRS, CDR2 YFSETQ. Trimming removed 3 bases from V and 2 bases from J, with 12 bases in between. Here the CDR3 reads CASSSDREAYNEQFF. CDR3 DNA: TGCGCCAGCAGCTCAGACAGGGAGGCCTACAATGAGCAGTTCTTC.

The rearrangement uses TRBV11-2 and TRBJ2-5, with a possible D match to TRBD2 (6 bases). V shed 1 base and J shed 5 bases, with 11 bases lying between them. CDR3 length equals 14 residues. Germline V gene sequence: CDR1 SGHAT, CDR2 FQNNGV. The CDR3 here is CASSLGAGMETQYF. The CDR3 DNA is TGTGCCAGCAGCTTAGGGGCGGGGATGGAGACCCAGTACTTC.

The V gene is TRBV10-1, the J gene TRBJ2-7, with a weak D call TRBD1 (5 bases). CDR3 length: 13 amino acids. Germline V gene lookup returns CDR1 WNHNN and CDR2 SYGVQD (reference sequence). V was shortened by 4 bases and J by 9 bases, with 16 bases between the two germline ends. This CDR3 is CASSGPDSVGQYV. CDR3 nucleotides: TGCGCCAGCAGTGGCCCCGACAGTGTTGGGCAGTACGTC.

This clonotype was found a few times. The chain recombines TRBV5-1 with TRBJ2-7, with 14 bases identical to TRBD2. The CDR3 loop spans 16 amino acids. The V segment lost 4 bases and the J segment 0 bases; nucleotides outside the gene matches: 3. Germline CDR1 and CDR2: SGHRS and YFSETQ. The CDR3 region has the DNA TGCGCCAGCAGCAAGGGACTAGCGGGGGTCTCCTACGAGCAGTACTTC. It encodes CASSKGLAGVSYEQYF.

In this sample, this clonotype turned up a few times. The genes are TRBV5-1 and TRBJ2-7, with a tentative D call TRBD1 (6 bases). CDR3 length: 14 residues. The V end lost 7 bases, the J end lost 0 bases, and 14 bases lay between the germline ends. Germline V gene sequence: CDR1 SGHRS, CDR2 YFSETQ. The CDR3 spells CASGVDSYSYEQYF. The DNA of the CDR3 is TGCGCCAGCGGGGTGGACAGCTACTCCTACGAGCAGTACTTC.

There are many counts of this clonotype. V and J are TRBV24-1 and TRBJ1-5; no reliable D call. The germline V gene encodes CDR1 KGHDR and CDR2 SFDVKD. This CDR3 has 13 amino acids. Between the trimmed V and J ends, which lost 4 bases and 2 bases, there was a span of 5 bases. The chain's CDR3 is CATSEAGNQPQHF. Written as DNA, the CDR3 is TGTGCCACCAGTGAAGCCGGCAATCAGCCCCAGCATTTT.

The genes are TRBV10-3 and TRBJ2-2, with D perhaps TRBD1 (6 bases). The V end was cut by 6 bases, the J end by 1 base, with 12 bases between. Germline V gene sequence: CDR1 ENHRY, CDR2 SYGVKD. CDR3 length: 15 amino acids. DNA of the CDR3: TGTGCCATCAGCACCGGGACAAGGAACACCGGGGAGCTGTTTTTT. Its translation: CAISTGTRNTGELFF.

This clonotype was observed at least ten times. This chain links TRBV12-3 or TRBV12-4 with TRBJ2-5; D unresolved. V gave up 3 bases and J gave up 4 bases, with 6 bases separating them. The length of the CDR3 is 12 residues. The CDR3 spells CASSFYRETQYF. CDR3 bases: TGTGCCAGCAGTTTTTACCGAGAGACCCAGTACTTC.

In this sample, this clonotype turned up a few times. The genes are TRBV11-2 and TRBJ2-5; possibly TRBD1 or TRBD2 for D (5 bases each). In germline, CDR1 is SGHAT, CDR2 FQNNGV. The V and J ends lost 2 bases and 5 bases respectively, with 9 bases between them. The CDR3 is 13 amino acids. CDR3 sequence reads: CASSLRGVETQYF. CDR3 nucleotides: TGTGCCAGCAGCTTAAGAGGGGTCGAGACCCAGTACTTC.

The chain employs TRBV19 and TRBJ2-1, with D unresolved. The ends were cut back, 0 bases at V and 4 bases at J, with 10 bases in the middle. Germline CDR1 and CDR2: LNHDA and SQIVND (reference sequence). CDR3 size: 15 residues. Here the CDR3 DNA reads TGTGCCAGTAGTATAGATAGATCCGAATACAATGAGCAGTTCTTC. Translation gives CASSIDRSEYNEQFF.

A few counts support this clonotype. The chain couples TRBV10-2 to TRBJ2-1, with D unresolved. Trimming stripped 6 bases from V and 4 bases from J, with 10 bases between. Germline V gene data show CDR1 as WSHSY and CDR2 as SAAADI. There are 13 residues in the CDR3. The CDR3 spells CASSVNNYNEQFF. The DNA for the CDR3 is TGCGCCAGCAGCGTAAATAATTACAATGAGCAGTTCTTC.

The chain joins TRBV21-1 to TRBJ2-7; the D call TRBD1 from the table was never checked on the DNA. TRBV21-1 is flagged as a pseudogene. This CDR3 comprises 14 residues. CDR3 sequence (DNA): TGTGCCAGCACCCCGAGGGGGAAAAACTACGAGCAGTACGTC. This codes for CASTPRGKNYEQYV.

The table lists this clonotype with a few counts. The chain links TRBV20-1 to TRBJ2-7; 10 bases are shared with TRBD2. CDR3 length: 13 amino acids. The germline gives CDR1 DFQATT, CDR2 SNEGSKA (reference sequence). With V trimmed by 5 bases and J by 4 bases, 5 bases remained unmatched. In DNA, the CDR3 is TGCAGTGCTCCTTTAGCGGGAGGTTACGAGCAGTACTTC. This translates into CSAPLAGGYEQYF.

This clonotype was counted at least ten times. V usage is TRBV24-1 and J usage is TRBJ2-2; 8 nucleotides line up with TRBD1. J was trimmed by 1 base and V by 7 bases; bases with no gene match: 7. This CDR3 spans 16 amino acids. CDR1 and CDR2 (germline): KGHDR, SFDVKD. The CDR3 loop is CATSKQGVVNTGELFF. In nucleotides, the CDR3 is TGTGCCACCAGCAAACAGGGGGTTGTGAACACCGGGGAGCTGTTTTTT.

The CDR3: CASSLGTGQNSYEQYF. The CDR3 bases are TGTGCCAGCAGTTTAGGGACAGGACAAAACTCCTACGAGCAGTACTTC. The J gene is TRBJ2-7, the V gene TRBV27; 8 nucleotides align to TRBD1. CDR3 length equals 16 residues. CDR1 and CDR2 from the germline V gene are MNHEY and SMNVEV (reference sequence). The J segment lost 0 bases and the V segment lost 2 bases, leaving 6 bases of the junction unmatched.

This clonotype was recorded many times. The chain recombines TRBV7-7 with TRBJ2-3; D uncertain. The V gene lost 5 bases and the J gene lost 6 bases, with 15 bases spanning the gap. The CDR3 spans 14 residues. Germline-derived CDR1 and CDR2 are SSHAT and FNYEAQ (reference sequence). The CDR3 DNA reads TGTGCCAGCAGCCCTACATCCCGATGGGATACGCAGTATTTT. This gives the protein CASSPTSRWDTQYF.

Written as DNA, the CDR3 is TGTGCCAGCAGAGACAGCATTGAGGGCTACACCTTC. Its protein product is CASRDSIEGYTF. This chain uses TRBV12-3 or TRBV12-4 with TRBJ1-2, with a weak D call TRBD1 (5 bases). The CDR3 sequence is 12 residues long. V was clipped by 6 bases and J by 8 bases, with 13 bases between them.

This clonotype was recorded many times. CDR3: CASSPFGINTGELFF. In DNA, the CDR3 is TGTGCCAGCAGCCCGTTCGGGATAAACACCGGGGAGCTGTTTTTT. J is TRBJ2-2 and V is TRBV14, with D perhaps TRBD2 (5 bases). The CDR3 is 15 residues long. With 4 bases removed from V and 2 bases from J, the gap between germline ends came to 11 bases. Germline values: CDR1 SGHDN, CDR2 FVKESK.

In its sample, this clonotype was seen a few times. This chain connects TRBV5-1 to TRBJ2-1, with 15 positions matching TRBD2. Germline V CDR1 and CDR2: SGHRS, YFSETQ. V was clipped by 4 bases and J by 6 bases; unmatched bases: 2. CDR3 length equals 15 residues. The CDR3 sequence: CASSMGLAGGNEQFF. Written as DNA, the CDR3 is TGCGCCAGCAGCATGGGACTAGCGGGGGGCAATGAGCAGTTCTTC. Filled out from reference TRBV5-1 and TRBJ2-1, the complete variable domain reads KAGVTQTPRYLIKTRGQQVTLSCSPISGHRSVSWYQQTPGQGLQFLFEYFSETQRNKGNFPGRFSGRQFSNSRSEMNVSTLELGDSALYLCASSMGLAGGNEQFFGPGTRLTVL.

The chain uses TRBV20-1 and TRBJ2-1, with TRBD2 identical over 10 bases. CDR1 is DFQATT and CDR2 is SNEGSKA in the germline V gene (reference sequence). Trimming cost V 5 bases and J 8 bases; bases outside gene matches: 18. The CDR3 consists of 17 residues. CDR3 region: CSAPSRETASGSDEQFF. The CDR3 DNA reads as TGCAGTGCTCCTTCAAGGGAGACGGCTAGCGGGAGTGATGAGCAGTTCTTC.

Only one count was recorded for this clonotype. The CDR3 DNA follows: TGCAGTGCTAGGAGGACTAGCGGGAGCACAAATGAGCAGTTCTTC. Amino acid sequence: CSARRTSGSTNEQFF. This chain links TRBV20-1 with TRBJ2-1, with TRBD2 matching 13 bases. Germline V gene sequence: CDR1 DFQATT, CDR2 SNEGSKA (reference sequence). The CDR3 extends over 15 amino acids. V shed 3 bases and J 7 bases; nucleotides not matched to a gene: 6.

Here the CDR3 DNA reads TGTGCCAGCAGTTCCTCCGGGACAGGGAATCAGCCCCAGCATTTT. Protein: CASSSSGTGNQPQHF. V and J are TRBV6-5 and TRBJ1-5; TRBD1 matches 9 bases. The trim removed 4 bases at V and 4 bases at J, leaving 5 bases unmatched. The CDR3 loop spans 15 amino acids. CDR1 is MNHEY and CDR2 is SVGAGI in the germline V gene.

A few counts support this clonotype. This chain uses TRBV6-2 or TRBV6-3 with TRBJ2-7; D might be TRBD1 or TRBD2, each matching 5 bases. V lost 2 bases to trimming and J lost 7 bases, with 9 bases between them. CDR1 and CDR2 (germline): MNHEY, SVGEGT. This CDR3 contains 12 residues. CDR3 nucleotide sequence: TGTGCCAGCAGTTACGAGGGGTGGGAGCAGTACGTC. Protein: CASSYEGWEQYV.

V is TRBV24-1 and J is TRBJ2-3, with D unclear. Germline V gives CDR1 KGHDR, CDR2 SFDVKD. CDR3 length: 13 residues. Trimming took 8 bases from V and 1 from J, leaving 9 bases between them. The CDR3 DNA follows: TGTGCCACCACCCTATCGGGCACAGATACGCAGTATTTT. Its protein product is CATTLSGTDTQYF.

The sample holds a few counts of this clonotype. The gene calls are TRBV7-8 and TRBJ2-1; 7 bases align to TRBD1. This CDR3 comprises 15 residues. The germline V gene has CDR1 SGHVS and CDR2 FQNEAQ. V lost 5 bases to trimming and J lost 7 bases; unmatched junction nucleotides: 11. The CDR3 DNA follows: TGTGCCAGCAGCACGGGGACAGCCCCCAGTAATGAGCAGTTCTTC. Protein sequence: CASSTGTAPSNEQFF.